The rows below give T cell receptor beta chains drawn from one sample of a study of T cells in Graves' hyperthyroidism and ophthalmopathy. Using its own MiXCR run on the multiplex PCR reads, TCRdb lists one record per CDR3 protein. The data contain about 520,000 distinct CDR3 sequences, less than 25% of them seen just once; the ten biggest clones take up roughly 29%. Sequences were obtained from blood. The receptors here all came from a man aged 18 to 29 with Graves' hyperthyroidism. Each CDR3 is given without its conserved first and last residue. Clone sizes are given selectively: once, few, many, or a class where the clone is expanded.

v_call | clone_size | cdr3_aa
TRBV6-2/TRBV6-3 | NA | ASSRDRETGELF
TRBV2 | many | ASSEAPSGAVF
TRBV11-1 | NA | ASSSQKIPGQGNYGYT
TRBV27 | NA | ASSLGPTMNTEAF
TRBV5-1 | many | ASSLNTGGGGANVLT
TRBV11-1 | NA | ASSPRTGKDLYEQY
TRBV7-8 | NA | ASSLAGTGGSNQPQH
TRBV28 | many | ASSFVTGTPLAF
TRBV28 | many | ASSLLGSGASTGELF
TRBV6-5 | many | ASRQGRAEAF
TRBV19 | many | ASSIGGAEAF
TRBV9 | many | ASSVEAGGGTDTQY
TRBV27 | many | ASSFQRGPNQPQH
TRBV30 | NA | AWSLEDTEAF
TRBV28 | once | ASSLPAGGAETQY
TRBV10-3 | NA | AISENENRGIFGYT
TRBV20-1 | many | SARGLDPTEAF
TRBV7-9 | many | ASSFQGEGAF
TRBV6-1 | NA | ASSPKGNFVAKNIQY
TRBV28 | few | ASSLSSGLETQY
TRBV4-1 | few | ASSTGVWYTEAF
TRBV12-3/TRBV12-4 | NA | ASSLHERVRNQPQH
TRBV6-1 | NA | VSSLYMNNQPQH
TRBV6-1 | few | ASSRLPLGDGNSPLH
TRBV10-3 | NA | AIRAGTGVQETQY
TRBV6-1 | many | ATDAGQGGTEAF
TRBV28 | many | ASSSTGYSGNTIY
TRBV6-2/TRBV6-3 | many | ASSYPPDRGPYEQY
TRBV12-3/TRBV12-4 | many | ASSFGPRGDYT
TRBV15 | NA | ATSRAGLAGGETQY
TRBV7-2 | many | ASRAAGGDYEQY
TRBV19 | few | ASRHTGGTKAF
TRBV6-5 | many | ASSYSGTDQETQY
TRBV6-1 | NA | ASSSGTPITAF
TRBV10-3 | NA | ATVPGGLGYEQY
TRBV12-3/TRBV12-4 | many | ASSPSLGRETQY
TRBV6-5 | NA | ASSWGTPRGTEAF
TRBV13 | many | ASSSVDSRNTEAF
TRBV27 | few | ASSPRTGWNSPLH
TRBV12-3/TRBV12-4 | NA | ASSFFEGEAGTEAF
TRBV5-1 | many | ASSLTGGSLVETQY
TRBV7-8 | many | ASSIVEAAAEAF
TRBV6-1 | NA | ASSIGQGLDQPQH
TRBV20-1 | NA | SAREGGETQY
TRBV4-1 | NA | ASSQLARTGPNTGELF
TRBV12-3/TRBV12-4 | NA | ASTLTGVGETQY
TRBV7-2 | many | ASSLVVGGFYEQY
TRBV28 | NA | ASSNRVTGELF
TRBV6-5 | many | ASSHKTGAETQY
TRBV7-7 | NA | ASSLRSGGVTEAF
TRBV2 | many | ASSDGQGNTEAF
TRBV27 | few | ASSPDRTNYEQY
TRBV3-1 | few | ASSPPASGGSEQY
TRBV6-1 | once | ASRARDSHYEQY
TRBV12-3/TRBV12-4 | many | ASSLGGTGISGNTIY
TRBV6-5 | many | ASGQEYGQPQH
TRBV7-6 | many | ASSSRGANTEAF
TRBV27 | many | ASSPPPGTGRPAF
TRBV9 | many | ASSVGGGPATGELF